This T cell receptor beta chain comes out of a study of shared T cell receptors in the human thymus (dated by TCRdb to about 2021). Looking at the study overall: The study examined how self-reactive, shared T-cell receptor alpha chains are generated in the human thymus.

To note about this clone: This clone's antigen is unknown. Base qualities were left out, and no much larger clone turns up one base away.

As encoded in the germline V gene (reference sequence), CDR1 is LNHDA while CDR2 is SQIVND. The CDR3 runs 16 amino acids, cysteine and phenylalanine included. Just the 48-base CDR3 DNA is kept, in frame starting at base 1. Trimming removed 4 bases from V and 8 bases from J, leaving 21 bases between the germline ends. Receptors were amplified or captured by the immunoSEQ multiplex PCR assay. TCRdb carries this immuneACCESS record with in-frame sequences only. Its versions omit some clonotypes, under half of them owing to an unresolved V gene in the studies checked, with the rest unexplained. The sample table records approximately 580,000 clones; around three quarters of these occur just once. The top ten hold less than 0.015% of the sample. Separately, the same data were catalogued under a study of human thymus T cells. The second study reports: Donors were immunologically healthy infants undergoing open corrective cardiac surgery for congenital heart defects in Finland. Thymus tissue was obtained as surgical resects removed during corrective cardiac surgery. Usage of V and J gene segments appeared to be biased in both the thymic and the peripheral blood repertoires. According to the related research, thymic TCR repertoires were highly overlapping among unrelated individuals. The study characterized TCR alpha and beta repertoires from fewer than ten infant thymus samples and a few related peripheral blood samples. Donor ages ranging from roughly 6 to 250 days were recorded, and 5 or 6 male and two female infants were included in the cohort. Thymocytes were released mechanically from tissue and stored at -70 °C as pellets of about 9-32 million cells. A QIAsymphony instrument was used to extract genomic DNA from frozen cell pellets. TCRB and TCRAD loci were amplified from a standardized quantity of quality-controlled genomic DNA using the immunoSEQ multiplex PCR assay. Amplicons spanned the V(D)J region at a length sufficient to cover the CDR3 and identify V and J genes. Amplicon sequencing was performed on an Illumina platform through the commercial immunoSEQ service. Primer bias and sequencing errors were corrected as previously described, and TCRAD and TCRB were defined on the basis of the IMGT database. The repertoires were analysed using immunoSEQ Analyzer 3.0 and VDJTools for basic statistics, V/J segment usage, diversity estimates, rarefaction and pairwise overlap. Chao1, ChaoE, Efron-Thisted, Shannon and inverse Simpson indices were used to estimate diversity, which was also estimated on datasets down-sampled to the smallest sample. Repertoire overlap was assessed by strict matching of CDR3 nucleotide sequence, V gene and J gene, and clustering was done by Jaccard-based multidimensional scaling. On average, about 800,000 unique TCRB clonotypes were obtained from thymus samples, compared with 75,000 to 90,000 from blood samples.

The sequence was collected from a boy under two years old with a congenital heart defect. Donor details come from another sample of the same person, matched by shared clones. The sample taken for sequencing was thymocytes. The chain was built from TRBV19 and TRBJ1-5; the D gene is unclear. The nucleotide sequence is TGTGCCAGTAGTAAAAAAGGAGGACGGAAAGAGAAGCCCCAGCATTTT. Translated, this is CASSKKGGRKEKPQHF.